This TCR beta chain is from a study of T-cell reconstitution after alpha-beta-depleted transplantation in children. Findings of the study overall: Expanded graft clones numbering several hundred reportedly gave rise to alpha-beta T cells about two months after transplant. At one year after transplant, newly produced T cells mostly accounted for T-cell counts and diversity.

On this clonotype: Antigen: not known.

CDR3 length: 15 residues. Germline-derived CDR1 and CDR2 are SQVTM and ANQGSEA. After removal of 5 bases from V and 8 bases from J, the junction contained 6 bases not matched to a gene. Construction of the TCRbeta library involved unique molecular identifiers. TCRdb re-analysed the PCR reads in MiXCR, keeping a single row per CDR3 protein. Among 200,000 to 250,000 distinct CDR3 sequences, over 20% were seen once, and the ten largest hold over 2.5%. Sequencing was performed on PBMCs, taken before TCRalphabeta/CD19-depleted stem cell transplant. The genes are TRBV29-1 and TRBJ2-1; 16 nucleotides match TRBD2. The sequence came from a girl aged 2 to 9 with Fanconi anemia, due to receive a stem cell transplant. The CDR3: CSVLGLAGGPDEQFF. CDR3 bases: TGCAGCGTTTTGGGACTAGCGGGGGGGCCGGATGAGCAGTTCTTC.